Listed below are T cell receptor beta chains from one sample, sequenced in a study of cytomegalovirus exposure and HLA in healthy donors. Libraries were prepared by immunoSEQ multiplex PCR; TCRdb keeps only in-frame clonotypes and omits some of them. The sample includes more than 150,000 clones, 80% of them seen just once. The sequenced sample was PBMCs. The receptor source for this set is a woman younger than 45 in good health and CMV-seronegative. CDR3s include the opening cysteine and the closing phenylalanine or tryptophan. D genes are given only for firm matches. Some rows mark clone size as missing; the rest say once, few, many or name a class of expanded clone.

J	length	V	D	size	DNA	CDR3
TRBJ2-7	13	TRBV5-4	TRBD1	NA	TGTGCCAGCAGCTTGACAGGGGGCAACGAGCAGTACTTC	CASSLTGGNEQYF
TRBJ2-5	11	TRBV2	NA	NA	TGTGCCAGCAGCCCACAAGAGACCCAGTACTTC	CASSPQETQYF
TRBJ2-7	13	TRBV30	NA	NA	TGTGCCTGGAGTTTAGGGGTCTCCTACGAGCAGTACTTC	CAWSLGVSYEQYF
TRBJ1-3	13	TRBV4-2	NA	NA	TGTGCCAGCAGCCAAAAGAGCGGAAACACCATATATTTT	CASSQKSGNTIYF
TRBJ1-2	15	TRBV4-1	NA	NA	TGCGCCAGCAGCCTTAGTGAGGGAGAGGGCTATGGCTACACCTTC	CASSLSEGEGYGYTF
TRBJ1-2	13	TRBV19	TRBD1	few	TGTGCCAGTAGTTCGACAGGGATGGGTGGCTACACCTTC	CASSSTGMGGYTF
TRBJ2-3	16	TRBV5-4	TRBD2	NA	TGTGCCAGCAGGGGGGAACTAGCGGATAGCACAGATACGCAGTATTTT	CASRGELADSTDTQYF
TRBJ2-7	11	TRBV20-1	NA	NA	TGCAGTGCTAGGAACCAGGGGGAGCAGTACTTC	CSARNQGEQYF
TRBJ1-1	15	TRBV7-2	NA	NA	TGTGCCAGCAGCTTATCCCAAGGACAGTACACTGAAGCTTTCTTT	CASSLSQGQYTEAFF
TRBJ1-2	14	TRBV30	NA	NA	TGTGCCTGGAGTGCAACCGTCCTAGGTTCTGGCTACACCTTC	CAWSATVLGSGYTF
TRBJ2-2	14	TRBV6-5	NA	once	TGTGCCAGCAGTTACTCTACGAACACCGGGGAGCTGTTTTTT	CASSYSTNTGELFF
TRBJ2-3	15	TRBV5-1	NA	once	TGCGCCAGCAGCCTCCGGGACACCCGCACAGATACGCAGTATTTT	CASSLRDTRTDTQYF
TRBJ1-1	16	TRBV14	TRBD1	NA	TGTGCCAGCAGCCAGAGACCGGGACAGGGGATATCTGAAGCTTTCTTT	CASSQRPGQGISEAFF
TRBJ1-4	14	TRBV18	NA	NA	TGTGCCAGCTCAACTAAAGACAGTCTCAGGGGACTGTTTTTT	CASSTKDSLRGLFF
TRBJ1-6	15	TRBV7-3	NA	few	TGTGCCAGCAGCTTAATCGTGGGCGAAGGATCACCCCTCCACTTT	CASSLIVGEGSPLHF
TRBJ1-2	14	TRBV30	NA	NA	TGTGCCTGGAGTCCACCTAACTTCCCGGGGGGCTACACCTTC	CAWSPPNFPGGYTF
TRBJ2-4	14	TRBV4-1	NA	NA	TGCGCCAGCTCGAAGGGGGACATTCAAAACATTCAGTACTTC	CASSKGDIQNIQYF
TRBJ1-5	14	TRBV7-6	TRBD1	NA	TGTGCCAGCAGTTGGGGACAGAGCAATCAGCCCCAGCATTTT	CASSWGQSNQPQHF
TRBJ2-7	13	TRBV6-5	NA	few	TGTGCCAGCAGTCCTTATTATGCCTACGAGCAGTACTTC	CASSPYYAYEQYF
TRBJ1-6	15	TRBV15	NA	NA	TGTGCCACCAGCAGAGACTCACACTATAATTCACCCCTCCACTTT	CATSRDSHYNSPLHF
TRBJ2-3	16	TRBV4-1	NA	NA	TGCGCCAGCAGCCAGGTCGGACAGCTTAGCACAGATACGCAGTATTTT	CASSQVGQLSTDTQYF
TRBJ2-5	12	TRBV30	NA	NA	TGTGCCTGGAGTGTACAGGAAGAGACCCAGTACTTC	CAWSVQEETQYF
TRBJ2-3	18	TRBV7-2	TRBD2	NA	TGTGCCAGCAGCATTCTAACGGGACTAGCGGGAGGCACAGATACGCAGTATTTT	CASSILTGLAGGTDTQYF
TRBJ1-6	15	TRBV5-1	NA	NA	TGCGCCAGCAGACGTACCACACAGGAAAATTCACCCCTCCACTTT	CASRRTTQENSPLHF
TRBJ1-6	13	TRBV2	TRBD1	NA	TGTGCCAGCGTGAGGGGGCGGAATTCACCCCTCCACTTT	CASVRGRNSPLHF
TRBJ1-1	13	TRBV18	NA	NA	TGTGCCAGCTCGCCCATAGAGGTTACTGAAGCTTTCTTT	CASSPIEVTEAFF
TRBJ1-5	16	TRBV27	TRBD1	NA	TGTGCCACCTCGGAAACCTACAGGGGGCGTTTTCAGCCCCAGCATTTT	CATSETYRGRFQPQHF
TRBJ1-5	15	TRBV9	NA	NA	TGTGCCAGCAGTGGAAAGGGGGACCCCTATCAGCCCCAGCATTTT	CASSGKGDPYQPQHF
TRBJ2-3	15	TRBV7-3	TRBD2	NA	TGTGCCAGCGGACTAGCGGGGCGTAGCACAGATACGCAGTATTTT	CASGLAGRSTDTQYF
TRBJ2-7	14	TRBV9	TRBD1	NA	TGTGCCAGCAGCATCGGACAGGGGGCCTACGAGCAGTACTTC	CASSIGQGAYEQYF
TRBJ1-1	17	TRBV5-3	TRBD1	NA	TGTGCCAGAAGCTTGGAGGGGTTGGACAGGGCGAACACTGAAGCTTTCTTT	CARSLEGLDRANTEAFF
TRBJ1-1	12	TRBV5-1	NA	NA	TGCGCCAGCAGCTGGGGAGGCACTGAAGCTTTCTTT	CASSWGGTEAFF
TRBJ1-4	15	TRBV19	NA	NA	TGTGCCAGTAGTACCAGGACCCAGGGCAGTGAAAAACTGTTTTTT	CASSTRTQGSEKLFF
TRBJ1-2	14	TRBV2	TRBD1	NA	TGTGCCAGCAGCACAGGGGCCTTTAACTATGGCTACACCTTC	CASSTGAFNYGYTF
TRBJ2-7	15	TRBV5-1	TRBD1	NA	TGCGCCAGCAGCAGTACAGGGGGCGCGTCCTACGAGCAGTACTTC	CASSSTGGASYEQYF
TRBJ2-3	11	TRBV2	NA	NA	TGTGCCAGCAGGGTAGCAGATACGCAGTATTTT	CASRVADTQYF
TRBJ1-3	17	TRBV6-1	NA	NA	TGTGCCAGCAGTGCGATCGCTCAGGCCTGGTCTGGAAACACCATATATTTT	CASSAIAQAWSGNTIYF
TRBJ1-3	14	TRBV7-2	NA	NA	TGTGCCAGCAGCTTAGGCGTATCTGGAAACACCATATATTTT	CASSLGVSGNTIYF
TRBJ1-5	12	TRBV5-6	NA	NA	TGTGCCAGCAGCTTGGTAAATCAGCCCCAGCATTTT	CASSLVNQPQHF
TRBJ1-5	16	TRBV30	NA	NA	TGTGCCTGGAGTGTGGGAGGGGCGATGAGCAATCAGCCCCAGCATTTT	CAWSVGGAMSNQPQHF
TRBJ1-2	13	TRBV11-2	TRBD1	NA	TGTGCCAGCAGCTTAGGGACAGGGGATAGAGACACCTTC	CASSLGTGDRDTF
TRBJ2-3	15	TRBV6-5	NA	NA	TGTGCCAGCAGTTACCTTGCCGCGGGTACAGATACGCAGTATTTT	CASSYLAAGTDTQYF
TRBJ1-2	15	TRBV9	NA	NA	TGTGCCAGCAGCGAAAGGGTAGGGGATTACTATGGCTACACCTTC	CASSERVGDYYGYTF
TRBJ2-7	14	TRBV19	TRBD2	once	TGTGCCAGTAGTCTTGGGACTAGATTCGCCGAGCAGTACTTC	CASSLGTRFAEQYF
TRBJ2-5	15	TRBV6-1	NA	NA	TGTGCCAGCAGCCTAGAGGCTGGGGCCCAAGAGACCCAGTACTTC	CASSLEAGAQETQYF
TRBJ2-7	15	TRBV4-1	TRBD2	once	TGCGCCAGCAGCCAAGAAAGCGGGGGTCCCTACGAGCAGTACTTC	CASSQESGGPYEQYF
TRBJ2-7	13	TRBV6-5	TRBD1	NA	TGTGCCAGCAGTCAAGACAGGGCCTCCGAGCAGTACTTC	CASSQDRASEQYF
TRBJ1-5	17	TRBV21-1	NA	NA	TGTGCCAGCAATCCGGGACAGCAAAACAATAGCAATCAGCCCCAGCATTTT	CASNPGQQNNSNQPQHF
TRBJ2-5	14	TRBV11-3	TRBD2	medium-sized	TGTGCCAGCAGCTTAGATACTAGCGAGGAGACCCAGTACTTC	CASSLDTSEETQYF
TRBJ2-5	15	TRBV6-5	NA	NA	TGTGCCAGCAGTTACGCCGGGCGGGGACAAGAGACCCAGTACTTC	CASSYAGRGQETQYF
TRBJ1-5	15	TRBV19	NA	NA	TGTGCCAGTAGAGTAGGCCCGAGGGGCAATCAGCCCCAGCATTTT	CASRVGPRGNQPQHF
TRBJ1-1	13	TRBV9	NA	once	TGTGCCAGCAGCGTAGCGGGGTCCACTGAAGCTTTCTTT	CASSVAGSTEAFF
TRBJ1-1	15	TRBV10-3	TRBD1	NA	TGTGCCATCAGTTTCGATTCCAGGGGGAGGACTGAAGCTTTCTTT	CAISFDSRGRTEAFF
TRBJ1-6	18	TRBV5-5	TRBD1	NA	TGTGCCAGCAGCTTGACGTTCCGGGACAGGGTCGTATTGACACCCCTCCACTTT	CASSLTFRDRVVLTPLHF